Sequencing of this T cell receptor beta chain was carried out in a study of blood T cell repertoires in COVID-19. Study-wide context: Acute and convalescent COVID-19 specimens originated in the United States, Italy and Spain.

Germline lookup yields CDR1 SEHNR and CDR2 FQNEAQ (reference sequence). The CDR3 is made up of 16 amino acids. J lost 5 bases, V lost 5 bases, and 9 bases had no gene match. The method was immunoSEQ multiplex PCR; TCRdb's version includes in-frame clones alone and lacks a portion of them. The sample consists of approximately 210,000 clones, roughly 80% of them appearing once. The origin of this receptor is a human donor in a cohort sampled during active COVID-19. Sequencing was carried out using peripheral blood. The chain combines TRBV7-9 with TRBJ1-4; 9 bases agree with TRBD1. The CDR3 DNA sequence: TGTGCCAGCAGCCGCATGGGGACAGGGCCAAATGAAAAACTGTTTTTT. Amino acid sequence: CASSRMGTGPNEKLFF.